This TCR beta chain was identified during a study of T cell responses to AZD1222 COVID-19 vaccine. Findings of the study overall: White British ancestry dominated among donors, who included more females, and clonal diversity was possibly underestimated. An increase in Spike-specific TCR breadth and depth was observed after two AZD1222 doses. Baseline seropositivity occurred in only a handful of AZD1222 recipients. Unmutated regions of variants are reportedly targeted by nearly half of spike-specific TCRs.

V gave up 4 bases and J gave up 4 bases; unmatched junction bases: 5. The CDR3 length is 14 residues. The V gene's germline CDR1 is SNHLY and CDR2 FYNNEI. About this clone: Its target is not known.

Using immunoSEQ multiplex PCR, the repertoire was profiled, and TCRdb retains in-frame clones only, with some absent. The sample lists around 110,000 clones; 80% to 90% were seen once. This receptor was obtained from an adult in good health. The sample consisted of peripheral blood, taken on day 0 of MenACWY control vaccination. The V gene is TRBV2, the J gene TRBJ1-1; 8 bases are a match to TRBD1. The CDR3 DNA follows: TGTGCCAGCAGTGCTAGGACAGGGACCACTGAAGCTTTCTTT. Protein sequence: CASSARTGTTEAFF. Full variable domain (outside the CDR3, taken from reference TRBV2 and TRBJ1-1): EPEVTQTPSHQVTQMGQEVILRCVPISNHLYFYWYRQILGQKVEFLVSFYNNEISEKSEIFDDQFSVERPDGSNFTLKIRSTKLEDSAMYFCASSARTGTTEAFFGQGTRLTVV.